The rows below give T cell receptor beta chains drawn from one sample of a study of control samples from healthy donors and cancer patients. Data came from immunoSEQ multiplex PCR; TCRdb stores just in-frame clones and leaves some out. The sample lists fewer than 500,000 clones; more than 80% were seen once. The specimen sequenced was PBMCs. The receptors were gathered from a man between 40 and 49 years old with head and neck cancer. Both conserved end residues are part of each CDR3. A D gene is named only where the DNA matches it firmly. Not every row has a clone size; where given, it reads once, few, many or a size class.

TRBV24-1,-,-,TRBJ2-3,TGTGCCACCAGTGATTCGCGTACTACTAGCACAGATACGCAGTATTTT,CATSDSRTTSTDTQYF
TRBV19,-,-,TRBJ2-7,TGTGCCAGTAGTATATCGCTGTCTCTCAGGGGCCGTGGGACCTACGAGCAGTACTTC,CASSISLSLRGRGTYEQYF
TRBV5-5,-,-,TRBJ2-2,TGTGCCAGCAGCCTCAGAACACACCCCATGAACACCGGGGAGCTGTTTTTT,CASSLRTHPMNTGELFF
TRBV11-2,-,few,TRBJ2-7,TGTGCCAGCAGCCCCAGGGCCCAATACGAGCAGTACTTC,CASSPRAQYEQYF
TRBV12-3/TRBV12-4,-,-,TRBJ1-1,TGTGCCAGCAGTTTCAGGGTTACTGAAGCTTTCTTT,CASSFRVTEAFF
TRBV7-9,-,-,TRBJ1-1,TGTGCCAGCAGCCCCATGGCGGTGAACACTGAAGCTTTCTTT,CASSPMAVNTEAFF
TRBV18,-,-,TRBJ2-5,TGTGCCAGCTCACCACGTACCGCCAGGCGAGGGGTATCTACAGAGACCCAGTACTTC,CASSPRTARRGVSTETQYF
TRBV18,-,-,TRBJ1-4,TGTGCCAGCTCACCGGCGGGACGGAAACTGTTTTTT,CASSPAGRKLFF
TRBV6-6,-,-,TRBJ2-2,TGTGCCAGCAAACGTCAAGGGGGGACCGGGGAGCTGTTTTTT,CASKRQGGTGELFF
TRBV27,-,-,TRBJ1-1,TGTGCCAGCACCCCCGGGGCCCGGGACACTGAAGCTTTCTTT,CASTPGARDTEAFF
TRBV28,-,-,TRBJ1-1,TGTGCCAGCAGTTCGCAGGGAATCACTGAAGCTTTCTTT,CASSSQGITEAFF
TRBV2,-,-,TRBJ2-3,TGTGCCAGCAGCACACTACCGGGGGATACGCAGTATTTT,CASSTLPGDTQYF
TRBV3-1/TRBV3-2,-,-,TRBJ1-2,TGTGCCAGCAGCCAAGTTTCAGGGGAAACGTTCCGCACCTTC,CASSQVSGETFRTF
TRBV3-1/TRBV3-2,TRBD2,-,TRBJ2-5,TGTGCCAGCAGCCACCACGGGGGGGCGAACGAAGAGACCCAGTACTTC,CASSHHGGANEETQYF
TRBV5-1,TRBD1,-,TRBJ1-1,TGCGCCAGCAGCCAGACAGGGGTGAACACTGAAGCTTTCTTT,CASSQTGVNTEAFF
TRBV24-1,-,-,TRBJ1-2,TGTGCCACCAGTAAAACAGGGTTTCAGCGGGGCTACACCTTC,CATSKTGFQRGYTF
TRBV10-3,TRBD2,-,TRBJ2-3,TGTGCCATCAGTGCCCGGGAGGGCAGGGATACGCAGTATTTT,CAISAREGRDTQYF